This T cell receptor beta chain was observed in a study of blood T cell repertoires in COVID-19. Trimming left V 8 bases short and J 2 bases short, with 14 bases between. Germline V lookup: CDR1 LNHNV, CDR2 YYDKDF (reference sequence). CDR3 length: 14 amino acids. Sequencing used immunoSEQ multiplex PCR; TCRdb keeps in-frame clones, though not all of them. This table has 200,000 to 300,000 clones, about nine tenths appearing once. Recovery among Cohort 3 donors was established by two negative PCRs, clearance, or symptom resolution. The clonotype originates from a young woman who had recovered from COVID-19. The sample was PBMCs or T cells enriched from blood (not recorded which). V is TRBV15 and J is TRBJ2-3; D unclear. This CDR3 reads CATRSKISTDTQYF. The DNA for the CDR3 is TGTGCCACCCGGAGTAAAATATCCACAGATACGCAGTATTTT.